This is a list of T cell receptor beta chains from one sample in a study of CD8 T cells in ankylosing spondylitis. In TCRdb, the 5' RACE reads were re-called with MiXCR into one record per CDR3 protein. The data hold roughly 7,500 distinct CDR3 sequences, with roughly 7.7% observed a single time. The source material was blood, either unsorted or a sorted T cell fraction (not recorded which). The receptors originated from a male donor with ankylosing spondylitis or in good health (not recorded which). Both conserved end residues are part of each CDR3. D genes are given only for firm matches. Rows give clone size only sometimes, using once, few, many, or a class for an expanded clone.

v_call	j_call	d_call	clone_size	cdr3_aa	cdr3_nt
TRBV9	TRBJ1-3	-	medium-sized	CASSDYDTIYF	TGTGCCAGCAGCGATTACGACACCATATATTTT
TRBV9	TRBJ1-2	-	many	CASSPAEGLNYGYTF	TGTGCCAGCAGCCCAGCGGAGGGTTTAAACTATGGCTACACCTTC
TRBV9	TRBJ2-3	-	many	CASSVGRQGTQYF	TGTGCCAGCAGCGTAGGAAGGCAGGGCACGCAGTATTTT
TRBV9	TRBJ2-1	-	-	CASSVDPGSYNEQFF	TGTGCCAGCAGCGTAGATCCGGGGTCCTACAATGAGCAGTTCTTC
TRBV9	TRBJ2-3	TRBD2	-	CASSVGTTEDTQYF	TGTGCCAGCAGCGTCGGGACTACGGAAGATACGCAGTATTTT
TRBV9	TRBJ2-1	-	-	CASSVGDIAREQFF	TGTGCCAGCAGCGTAGGGGATATAGCCAGGGAGCAGTTCTTC
TRBV9	TRBJ1-2	-	many	CASSVDGGYYGYTF	TGTGCCAGCAGCGTAGATGGCGGCTACTATGGCTACACCTTC
TRBV9	TRBJ2-5	TRBD2	many	CASSVTSGTQETQYF	TGTGCCAGCAGCGTAACTAGCGGGACCCAAGAGACCCAGTACTTC
TRBV9	TRBJ2-1	-	many	CASSVGGSVVEQFF	TGTGCCAGCAGCGTAGGAGGTTCTGTGGTTGAGCAGTTCTTC
TRBV9	TRBJ2-1	TRBD1	medium-sized	CASSTSGTGGNEQFF	TGTGCCAGCAGCACCTCCGGGACAGGGGGCAATGAGCAGTTCTTC
TRBV9	TRBJ2-5	TRBD2	-	CASSVEASGGLQETQYF	TGTGCCAGCAGCGTAGAGGCTAGCGGGGGACTCCAAGAGACCCAGTACTTC
TRBV9	TRBJ2-3	TRBD1	many	CASSRQGSSTDTQYF	TGTGCCAGCAGTCGACAGGGCTCTAGCACAGATACGCAGTATTTT
TRBV9	TRBJ2-1	-	few	CASSAGLGQDEQFF	TGTGCCAGCAGCGCCGGACTTGGCCAGGATGAGCAGTTCTTC
TRBV9	TRBJ2-2	TRBD2	few	CASSGPVPGRGGTGELFF	TGTGCCAGCAGCGGACCCGTCCCCGGGCGGGGGGGCACCGGGGAGCTGTTTTTT
TRBV9	TRBJ2-1	TRBD2	many	CASNQGLAGENEQFF	TGTGCCAGCAACCAGGGGCTAGCGGGGGAGAATGAGCAGTTCTTC
TRBV9	TRBJ1-1	-	medium-sized	CASSVVGGPQEAFF	TGTGCCAGCAGCGTAGTGGGGGGTCCGCAGGAAGCTTTCTTT
TRBV9	TRBJ2-5	-	many	CASSGHTQETQYF	TGTGCCAGCAGCGGACATACCCAAGAGACCCAGTACTTC
TRBV9	TRBJ2-3	-	few	CASSSTGGGGSTDTQYF	TGTGCCAGCAGCTCTACCGGTGGCGGGGGCTCGACAGATACGCAGTATTTT
TRBV9	TRBJ2-6	-	-	CASRGAPGANVLTF	TGTGCCAGTAGGGGGGCTCCTGGGGCCAACGTCCTGACTTTC